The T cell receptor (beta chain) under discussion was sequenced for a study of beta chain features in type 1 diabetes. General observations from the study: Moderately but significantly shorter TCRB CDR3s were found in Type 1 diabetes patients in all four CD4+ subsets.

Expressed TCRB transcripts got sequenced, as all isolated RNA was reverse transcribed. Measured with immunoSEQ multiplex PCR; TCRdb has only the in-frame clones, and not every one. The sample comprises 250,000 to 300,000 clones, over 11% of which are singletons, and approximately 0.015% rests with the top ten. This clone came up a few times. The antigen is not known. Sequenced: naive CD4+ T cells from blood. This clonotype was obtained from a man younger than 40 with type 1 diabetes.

The CDR3 here is CASSQGSGDYGYTF. CDR3 sequence (DNA): TGTGCCAGCAGCCAAGGCTCGGGGGACTATGGCTACACCTTC. This chain links TRBV14 with TRBJ1-2; tentatively, D is TRBD1 (5 bases). CDR3 length: 14 amino acids. Per the germline V gene, CDR1 is SGHDN and CDR2 is FVKESK. Trimming stripped 1 base from V and 3 bases from J, with 9 bases between. The variable domain in full, completed from reference TRBV14 and TRBJ1-2, reads EAGVTQFPSHSVIEKGQTVTLRCDPISGHDNLYWYRRVMGKEIKFLLHFVKESKQDESGMPNNRFLAERTGGTYSTLKVQPAELEDSGVYFCASSQGSGDYGYTFGSGTRLTVV.